Below, 5 T cell receptor beta chains from the same sample are listed, as sequenced in a study of monozygotic twins with inflammatory bowel disease. TCRdb re-called the 5' RACE reads; one entry per CDR3 protein, DNA not given. The table for this sample gives 200,000 to 250,000 distinct CDR3 sequences. The specimen sequenced was blood. These receptors were obtained from a human donor with ulcerative colitis or Crohn's disease, or a healthy co-twin of an affected twin (not recorded which).

This rearrangement joins TRBV12-3 or TRBV12-4 to TRBJ2-7; with no DNA, the TCRdb D assignment of TRBD1 cannot be verified. The CDR3 is 15 residues long. CDR3 sequence: CASSAAMDRDYEQYF.

The genes are TRBV7-2 and TRBJ2-1; TCRdb returns TRBD2, unconfirmable since there is no DNA. Germline V lookup: CDR1 SGHTA, CDR2 FQGNSA. CDR3 size: 15 residues. CDR3 in amino acids: CASSFSIAGGNEQFF.

CDR3 protein: CASSQDPVGAYEQYF. The chain couples TRBV3-1 to TRBJ2-7; TCRdb proposes TRBD1, but this gene call is untestable without DNA. Per germline, CDR1 LGHDT and CDR2 YNNKEL (reference sequence). The CDR3 totals 15 residues.

This chain connects TRBV20-1 to TRBJ2-1. This CDR3 comprises 11 residues. CDR1 is DFQATT, CDR2 SNEGSKA, per germline (reference sequence). Here the CDR3 reads CSAPTDNEQFF.

This chain connects TRBV7-3 to TRBJ1-1. CDR1 and CDR2 from the germline V gene are SGHTA and FQGTGA. This CDR3 has 14 amino acids. CDR3 residues: CASSWGNGNTEAFF. The full variable domain, rest sourced from reference TRBV7-3 and TRBJ1-1, is GAGVSQTPSNKVTEKGKYVELRCDPISGHTALYWYRQSLGQGPEFLIYFQGTGAADDSGLPNDRFFAVRPEGSVSTLKIQRTERGDSAVYLCASSWGNGNTEAFFGQGTRLTVV.